Presented here are 9 T cell receptor beta chains from one specimen sequenced in a study of cytomegalovirus exposure and HLA in healthy donors. Vbeta (60) and Jbeta (13) primers were used in the PCR. Method: immunoSEQ multiplex PCR; TCRdb's copy keeps in-frame clones and lacks some. The table has roughly 52,000 clones, approximately 80% seen once. Sequenced sample: PBMCs. These receptors all stem from a female donor in good health and CMV-seronegative.

This clone was counted once. The chain has TRBV7-8 and TRBJ1-2; no reliable D call. Trimming stripped 1 base from V and 2 bases from J, with 5 bases between. Germline assignment: CDR1 SGHVS and CDR2 FQNEAQ. CDR3 length equals 13 residues. For the CDR3, the DNA is TGTGCCAGCAGCTTAGGAGGAAACTATGGCTACACCTTC. This gives the protein CASSLGGNYGYTF.

This CDR3 reads CASSLGPQLAETQYF. CDR3 sequence (DNA): TGTGCCAGCAGCTTGGGGCCTCAACTAGCGGAGACCCAGTACTTC. The chain has TRBV7-9 and TRBJ2-5; 7 bases align to TRBD2. V was pared by 3 bases and J by 5 bases, with 9 bases of the junction left unmatched. From germline, CDR1 is SEHNR and CDR2 FQNEAQ (reference sequence). This CDR3 is built from 15 residues.

The chain is built from TRBV9 and TRBJ1-1; 7 positions match TRBD1. The CDR3 is made up of 15 amino acids. Per germline, CDR1 SGDLS and CDR2 YYNGEE. The V gene end was trimmed by 6 bases and the J gene end by 1 base; junction bases not matched to a gene: 9. The chain's CDR3 is CASTATDRANTEAFF. CDR3 nucleotide sequence: TGTGCCAGCACCGCTACCGACAGGGCGAACACTGAAGCTTTCTTT.

This clone appeared once. The chain employs TRBV27 and TRBJ1-6; D gene ambiguous. The CDR3 has 16 residues. The germline V gene encodes CDR1 MNHEY and CDR2 SMNVEV (reference sequence). V dropped 6 bases and J dropped 9 bases, with 21 bases sitting between them. The CDR3 sequence is CASRELDILSISPLHF. Written as DNA, the CDR3 is TGTGCCAGCAGAGAATTAGACATTCTAAGCATTTCACCCCTCCACTTT.

V gene TRBV7-2 combines with J gene TRBJ2-7; D ambiguous. The V end lost 3 bases, the J end lost 2 bases, and 11 bases lay between the germline ends. The CDR3 covers 14 residues. CDR1 is SGHTA and CDR2 is FQGNSA in the germline V gene. CDR3: CASSFSPRAYEQYF. The CDR3 coding sequence is TGTGCCAGCAGCTTCTCACCAAGAGCCTACGAGCAGTACTTC.

This chain uses TRBV6-6 with TRBJ2-7; TRBD1 agrees at 9 bases. Germline loops: CDR1 MNHNY, CDR2 SVGAGI (reference sequence). Trimming at V came to 9 bases and at J to 2 bases, leaving 2 bases not matched to a gene. The CDR3 has 12 residues. CDR3 sequence (DNA): TGTGCCAGTCGGACAGGGGCCTACGAGCAGTACTTC. Translating it yields CASRTGAYEQYF.

The chain has TRBV12-5 and TRBJ1-1; D is uncertain. V was trimmed by 0 bases and J by 2 bases, leaving 10 bases between them. The CDR3 length is 15 residues. CDR1 and CDR2 from the germline V gene are LGHNT and FRNRAP. In nucleotides, the CDR3 is TGTGCTAGTGGTTTGGTTTTATCCGGTAACACTGAAGCTTTCTTT. Translating gives CASGLVLSGNTEAFF.

V gene TRBV13 combines with J gene TRBJ2-3; 7 bases map to TRBD2. V shed 4 bases and J 2 bases; nucleotides not matched to a gene: 6. The germline gives CDR1 PRHDT, CDR2 FYEKMQ (reference sequence). The CDR3 totals 15 residues. This chain's CDR3 is CASSSGGFYTDTQYF. The CDR3 nucleotides read TGTGCCAGCAGCTCCGGGGGGTTCTACACAGATACGCAGTATTTT.

This chain uses TRBV27 with TRBJ1-6, with a weak D call TRBD1 (6 bases). Deletions cut 2 bases from V and 9 bases from J, with 14 bases between. The CDR3 contains 15 residues. Germline CDR1 is MNHEY and CDR2 is SMNVEV (reference sequence). The CDR3 sequence is CASSLGPPTGSPLHF. In nucleotides, the CDR3 is TGTGCCAGCAGTTTAGGTCCGCCGACAGGTTCACCCCTCCACTTT.